There are a few counts of the clone carrying this T cell receptor beta chain. The antigen remains undetermined. The data derive from a study of vaccination and CD4 T cells after COVID-19. This CDR3 region has 17 residues. Trimming left V 0 bases short and J 2 bases short, with 20 bases between. In germline, CDR1 is DFQATT, CDR2 SNEGSKA (reference sequence). Scientists ran DNA taken from cultured CD4+ T cells through the Oncomine TCR Beta short-read assay for sequencing. TCRdb re-called the PCR reads through MiXCR, storing one row per CDR3 protein. The repertoire holds 14,000 to 15,000 distinct CDR3 sequences, around 56% seen once, with approximately 12% in the top ten. The sample's treatment: approximately nine-day PBMC culture with coronavirus spike peptide pools or control peptides (ViraFEST assay).

This TCR came from a human donor who had recovered from COVID-19. The sample taken for sequencing was CD4+ T cells from blood, cultured in vitro. The gene calls are TRBV20-1 and TRBJ2-7; D may be TRBD1 (6 bases). CDR3 sequence: CSARDLGPQGPTYEQYF. For the CDR3, the DNA is TGCAGTGCTAGAGATCTTGGCCCGCAGGGGCCGACCTACGAGCAGTACTTC.